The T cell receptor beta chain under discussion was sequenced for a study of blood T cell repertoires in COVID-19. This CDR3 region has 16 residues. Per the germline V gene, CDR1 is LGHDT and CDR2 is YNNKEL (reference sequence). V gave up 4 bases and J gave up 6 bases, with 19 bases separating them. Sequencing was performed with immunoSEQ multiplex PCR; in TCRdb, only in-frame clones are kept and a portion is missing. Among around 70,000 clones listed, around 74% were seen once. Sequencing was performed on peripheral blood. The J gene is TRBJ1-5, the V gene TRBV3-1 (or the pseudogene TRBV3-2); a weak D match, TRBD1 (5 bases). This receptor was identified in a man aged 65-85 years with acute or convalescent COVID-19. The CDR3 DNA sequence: TGTGCCAGCAGCCTTGGTGGAGGGCAGGGAGGTCAGCCCCAGCATTTT. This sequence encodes CASSLGGGQGGQPQHF.